These T cell receptor beta chains were read from a single sample in a study of sequential checkpoint blockade in melanoma. Repertoires were generated with immunoSEQ multiplex PCR, while TCRdb's copy carries only in-frame clones and drops some. The top ten hold 15% to 20% of the sample, which has thousands of clones, about a fifth seen once. The source was tumor tissue (inferred from file names), collected from a patient given nivolumab and ipilimumab in sequence. The receptors stem from a human donor with melanoma. Both conserved end residues are part of each CDR3. The D gene is left open where the match is weak. Size values are once, few and many counts, or a class for expanded clones, and some rows have none.

V gene	clone size	D gene	J gene	CDR3 protein	CDR3 DNA
TRBV11-3	medium-sized	-	TRBJ2-5	CASSLRGTEETQYF	TGTGCCAGCAGCTTACGGGGGACGGAAGAGACCCAGTACTTC
TRBV16	few	-	TRBJ1-3	CASSQSRSGNTIYF	TGTGCCAGCAGCCAATCTCGCTCTGGAAACACCATATATTTT
TRBV1	few	-	TRBJ2-7	CASSQDYSRGRGAYEQYF	TGCGCCAGCAGCCAAGATTACTCCAGGGGCCGAGGGGCCTACGAGCAGTACTTC
TRBV6-8	-	-	TRBJ2-7	CASSYPHKKAYEQYF	TGTGCCAGCAGTTATCCCCACAAAAAGGCCTACGAGCAGTACTTC
TRBV9	many	-	TRBJ1-1	CASSERQGNTEAFF	TGTGCCAGCAGTGAAAGGCAGGGTAACACTGAAGCTTTCTTT
TRBV29-1	-	-	TRBJ2-3	CSVESGRGTDTQYF	TGCAGCGTTGAGTCGGGCCGCGGTACAGATACGCAGTATTTT
TRBV19	-	TRBD2	TRBJ2-5	CASSLTSGGPSTQYF	TGTGCCAGTAGTCTGACTAGCGGGGGGCCCTCGACCCAGTACTTC
TRBV11-3	-	-	TRBJ1-5	CASGNGERGNQPQHF	TGTGCCAGCGGAAATGGGGAAAGGGGCAATCAGCCCCAGCATTTT
TRBV30	-	TRBD1	TRBJ1-4	CAWTTRGFPEKLFF	TGTGCCTGGACCACCAGGGGGTTTCCGGAAAAACTGTTTTTT
TRBV5-1	-	TRBD1	TRBJ2-7	CASSPSLETGVGEQYF	TGCGCCAGCAGCCCGAGTCTAGAAACAGGGGTGGGGGAGCAGTACTTC
TRBV5-1	-	TRBD1	TRBJ1-2	CASSRDPGQGAGYTF	TGCGCCAGCAGTCGCGACCCGGGACAGGGGGCTGGCTACACCTTC
TRBV11-3	many	-	TRBJ1-5	CASSLEDYSNQPQHF	TGTGCCAGCAGCTTAGAGGACTATAGCAATCAGCCCCAGCATTTT
TRBV29-1	few	TRBD1	TRBJ2-7	CSAWGQGLSYEQYF	TGCAGCGCGTGGGGACAGGGGCTCTCCTACGAGCAGTACTTC
TRBV12-5	few	TRBD2	TRBJ2-7	CASGLDKLAGTIYEQYF	TGTGCTAGTGGTTTGGATAAACTAGCGGGAACAATCTACGAGCAGTACTTC
TRBV21-1	few	-	TRBJ2-7	CASSLGGLNEQYF	TGTGCCAGCAGCTTAGGGGGCCTAAACGAGCAGTACTTC
TRBV6-8	-	TRBD1	TRBJ1-2	CASSYGDRVSMGYTF	TGTGCCAGCAGTTATGGGGACAGGGTTTCTATGGGCTACACCTTC
TRBV1	-	-	TRBJ2-5	CASSQDRETQYF	TGCGCCAGCAGCCAGGACAGGGAGACCCAGTACTTC
TRBV25-1	-	-	TRBJ1-2	CASLTGYYGYTF	TGTGCCAGCCTCACAGGATACTATGGCTACACCTTC
TRBV5-1	-	TRBD1	TRBJ2-5	CASSPDPGTARETQYF	TGCGCCAGCAGCCCTGACCCAGGGACAGCACGTGAGACCCAGTACTTC
TRBV12-5	few	TRBD1	TRBJ2-3	CASGQYPWDRTLGGTDTQYF	TGTGCTAGTGGTCAGTACCCCTGGGACAGGACACTTGGGGGCACAGATACGCAGTATTTT
TRBV6-8	large	-	TRBJ2-7	CATSGSVGPYEQYF	TGTGCCACCTCCGGAAGTGTGGGCCCCTACGAGCAGTACTTC
TRBV19	large	TRBD2	TRBJ2-1	CASSKTSGSYNEQFF	TGTGCCAGTAGTAAAACTAGCGGGAGTTACAATGAGCAGTTCTTC
TRBV19	-	-	TRBJ1-5	CASSLWGGGQPQHF	TGTGCCAGTAGTCTCTGGGGGGGAGGGCAGCCCCAGCATTTT
TRBV12-5	-	-	TRBJ1-3	CASTLGNTIYF	TGTGCCAGCACCCTCGGAAACACCATATATTTT
TRBV12-5	medium-sized	-	TRBJ2-2	CASLRILNTGELFF	TGTGCCAGCCTTAGGATCTTGAACACCGGGGAGCTGTTTTTT
TRBV5-1	-	TRBD1	TRBJ1-4	CASSATGDSNEKLFF	TGCGCCAGCAGCGCAACAGGGGACTCTAATGAAAAACTGTTTTTT
TRBV5-1	-	TRBD2	TRBJ2-1	CASSLIAGSSYNEQFF	TGCGCCAGCAGCTTAATAGCGGGAAGCTCCTACAATGAGCAGTTCTTC
TRBV11-3	many	-	TRBJ1-2	CASSLESTRLRNYGYTF	TGTGCCAGCAGCTTAGAATCAACCCGACTCCGAAACTATGGCTACACCTTC
TRBV6-8	-	-	TRBJ1-2	CASRTTTYYGYTF	TGTGCCAGCAGGACCACGACTTATTATGGCTACACCTTC
TRBV10-3	few	TRBD2	TRBJ2-1	CAISGWTSVNDEQFF	TGTGCCATCAGCGGTTGGACTAGCGTTAACGATGAGCAGTTCTTC
TRBV29-1	once	TRBD1	TRBJ1-2	CSVEDTGGINGYTF	TGCAGCGTTGAAGATACAGGGGGCATCAATGGCTACACCTTC
TRBV19	few	TRBD1	TRBJ1-4	CASTLRGQAAGGTNEKLFF	TGTGCCAGTACGCTGAGGGGACAGGCCGCCGGGGGAACTAATGAAAAACTGTTTTTT
TRBV5-1	few	TRBD2	TRBJ2-1	CASSFPGTNLISSYNEQFF	TGCGCCAGCAGCTTCCCCGGGACTAACTTAATAAGCTCCTACAATGAGCAGTTCTTC
TRBV28	-	TRBD1	TRBJ1-5	CASTRDREANQPQHF	TGTGCCAGCACCCGGGACAGGGAAGCCAATCAGCCCCAGCATTTT
TRBV30	-	-	TRBJ2-7	CAWSVTLRSEQYF	TGTGCCTGGAGTGTAACATTAAGGAGCGAGCAGTACTTC
TRBV30	few	TRBD1	TRBJ1-2	CAWGFRDRGYYGYTF	TGTGCCTGGGGGTTCCGGGACAGGGGATACTATGGCTACACCTTC
TRBV9	few	TRBD1	TRBJ2-5	CASSATGGGVQETQYF	TGTGCCAGCAGCGCGACAGGGGGCGGGGTCCAAGAGACCCAGTACTTC
TRBV6-8	many	TRBD1	TRBJ1-2	CASRRGQGYGYTF	TGTGCCAGCCGGCGCGGACAGGGTTATGGCTACACCTTC
TRBV10-2	-	TRBD1	TRBJ1-3	CAGDKQGALGNTIYF	TGCGCCGGGGATAAGCAGGGGGCTTTAGGAAACACCATATATTTT
TRBV19	-	TRBD1	TRBJ1-4	CASSPQTGKNEKLFF	TGTGCCAGTAGCCCTCAGACAGGGAAGAATGAAAAACTGTTTTTT
TRBV29-1	-	TRBD1	TRBJ1-1	CSVAGQSLLNTEAFF	TGCAGCGTTGCGGGACAGTCTCTATTGAACACTGAAGCTTTCTTT
TRBV29-1	few	TRBD1	TRBJ2-1	CSAADRGGFNEQFF	TGCAGCGCGGCCGACAGGGGGGGATTTAATGAGCAGTTCTTC
TRBV9	few	-	TRBJ2-3	CASSAGLFNTDTQYF	TGTGCCAGCAGCGCGGGACTCTTCAACACAGATACGCAGTATTTT
TRBV15	-	-	TRBJ2-4	CATSRETGPAKNIQYF	TGTGCCACCAGCAGAGAAACGGGTCCCGCCAAAAACATTCAGTACTTC
TRBV11-3	-	-	TRBJ1-2	CASSLDPTPGRHGYTF	TGTGCCAGCAGCCTAGACCCCACCCCCGGGCGGCATGGCTACACCTTC